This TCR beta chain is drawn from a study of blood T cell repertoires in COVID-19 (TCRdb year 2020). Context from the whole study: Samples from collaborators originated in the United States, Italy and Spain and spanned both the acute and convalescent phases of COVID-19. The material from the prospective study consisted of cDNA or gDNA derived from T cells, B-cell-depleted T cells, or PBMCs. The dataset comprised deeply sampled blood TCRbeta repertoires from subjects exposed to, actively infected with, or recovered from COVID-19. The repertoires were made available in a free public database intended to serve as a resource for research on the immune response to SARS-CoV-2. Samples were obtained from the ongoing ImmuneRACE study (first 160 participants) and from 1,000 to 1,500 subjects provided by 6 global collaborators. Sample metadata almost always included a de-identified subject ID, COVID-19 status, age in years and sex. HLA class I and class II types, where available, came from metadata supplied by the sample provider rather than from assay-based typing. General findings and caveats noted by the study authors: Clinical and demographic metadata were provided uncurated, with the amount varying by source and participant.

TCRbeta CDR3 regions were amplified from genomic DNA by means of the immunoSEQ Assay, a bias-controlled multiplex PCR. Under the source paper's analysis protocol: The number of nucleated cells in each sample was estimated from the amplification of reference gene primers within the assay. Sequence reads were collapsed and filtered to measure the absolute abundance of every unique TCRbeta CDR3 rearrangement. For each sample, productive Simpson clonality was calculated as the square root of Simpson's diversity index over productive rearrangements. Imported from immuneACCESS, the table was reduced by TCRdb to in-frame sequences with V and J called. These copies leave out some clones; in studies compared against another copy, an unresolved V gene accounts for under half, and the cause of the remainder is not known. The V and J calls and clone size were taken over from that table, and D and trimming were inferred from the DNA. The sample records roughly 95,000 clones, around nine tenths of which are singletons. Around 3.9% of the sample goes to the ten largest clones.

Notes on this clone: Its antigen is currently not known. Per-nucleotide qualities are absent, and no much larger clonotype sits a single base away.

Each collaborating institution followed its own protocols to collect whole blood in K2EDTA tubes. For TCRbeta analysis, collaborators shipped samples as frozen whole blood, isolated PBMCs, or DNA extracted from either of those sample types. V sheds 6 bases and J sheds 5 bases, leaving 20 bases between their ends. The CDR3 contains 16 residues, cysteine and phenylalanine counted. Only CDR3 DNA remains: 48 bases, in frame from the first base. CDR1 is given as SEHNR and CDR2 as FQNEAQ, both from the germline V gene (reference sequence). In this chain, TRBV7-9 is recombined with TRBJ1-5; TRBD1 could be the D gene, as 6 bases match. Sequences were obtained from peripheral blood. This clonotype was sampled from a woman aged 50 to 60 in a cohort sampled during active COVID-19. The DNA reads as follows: TGTGCCAGCAGTGACCGTCGGCAGGGGCCCTATCAGCCCCAGCATTTT. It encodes CASSDRRQGPYQPQHF. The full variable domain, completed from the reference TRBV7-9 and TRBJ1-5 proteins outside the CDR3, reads DTGVSQNPRHKITKRGQNVTFRCDPISEHNRLYWYRQTLGQGPEFLTYFQNEAQLEKSRLLSDRFSAERPKGSFSTLEIQRTEQGDSAMYLCASSDRRQGPYQPQHFGDGTRLSIL.